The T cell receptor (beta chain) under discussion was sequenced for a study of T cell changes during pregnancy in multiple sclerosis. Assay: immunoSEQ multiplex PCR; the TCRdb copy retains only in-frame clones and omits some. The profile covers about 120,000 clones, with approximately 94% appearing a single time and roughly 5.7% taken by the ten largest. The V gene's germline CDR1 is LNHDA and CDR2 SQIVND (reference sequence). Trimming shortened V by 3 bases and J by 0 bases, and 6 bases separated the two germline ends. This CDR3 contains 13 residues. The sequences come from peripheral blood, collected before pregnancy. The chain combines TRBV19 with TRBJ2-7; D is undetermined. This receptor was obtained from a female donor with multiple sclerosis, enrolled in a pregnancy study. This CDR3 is CASSITDSYEQYF. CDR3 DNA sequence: TGTGCCAGTAGTATCACAGACTCCTACGAGCAGTACTTC.